This T cell receptor beta chain derives from a study of vaccination and CD4 T cells after COVID-19 (dated by TCRdb to between 2020 and 2023). For the study in its entirety: Convalescent patients had a positive SARS-CoV-2 result on nasal swab PCR, and of these patients, several had mild disease and one had severe disease. In the convalescent cohort there were six males and four females, among whom were two Hispanic individuals, seven Caucasians, two Asians and one multiracial person. Each participant got two doses of either the Pfizer-BioNTech BNT162b2 vaccine (n=8) or the Moderna mRNA-1273 vaccine (n=2). Post-COVID blood samples from convalescent patients were collected a median of roughly 100 days after diagnosis, with a range of roughly 35 to 180 days. Post-vaccine blood samples were obtained a median of roughly 75 days after the second vaccine dose, with a range of about 13 to 250 days. The cultures were stimulated with overlapping spike peptide pools from SARS-CoV-2 and from the common cold coronaviruses HCoV-NL63, HCoV-OC43 and HCoV-229E. Control cultures received a CEFX viral epitope pool as the positive control, an HIV-1 Nef peptide pool as the negative control, or no peptide. In fewer than 12 COVID-19 convalescent patients and 4 infection-naive healthy vaccine recipients, researchers compared the spike-specific CD4+ TCR repertoire from before mRNA vaccination with the repertoire from after.

According to the study, the label for this sample's treatment or condition signals: roughly ten-day PBMC culture with coronavirus spike peptide pools or control peptides (ViraFEST assay). The ViraFEST assay was used in the study, in which antigen-specific T cells were expanded with peptide pools and expanded clonotypes were subsequently identified by TCR sequencing. The positive SARS-CoV-2 PCR tests of the convalescent patients were dated from March to December 2020, before the Alpha, Beta and Delta variants emerged in the United States. Two million PBMCs per well were cultured in IMDM with about 5% human AB serum and approximately 10 IU/ml IL-2, plus 10 ug/ml peptide pools. On days 3 and 7, half of the culture medium was replaced with fresh IL-2-containing medium. After less than twelve days of culture, CD4+ T cells were isolated by negative selection with the EasySep CD4+ T cell isolation kit. PBMCs were separated from whole blood using Ficoll-Paque Plus gradient centrifugation and then either used fresh or cryopreserved at -140C. Culture conditions were generally each tested in triplicate wells.

Paper-wide results and their limitations: An increase in the median number of SARS-CoV-2-reactive clonotypes from 20 to 25 after infection to some 38 after vaccination was observed, but the change was not found to be significant. The number of convalescent patients in the study was relatively small, and the study did not examine early timepoints following natural infection. Of the vaccine-specific clones found in convalescent patients, nearly all (304 of 307) were mono-reactive for SARS-CoV-2 spike instead of being cross-reactive with common cold coronaviruses. In convalescent patients, a median approximately 89% of post-vaccine SARS-CoV-2-reactive clones were detected only after vaccination, suggesting vaccine-specific priming.

The receptor library was made with PCR. DNA from cultured CD4+ T cells underwent TCR sequencing with the Oncomine TCR Beta short-read assay at the Johns Hopkins FTIC core. The QIAamp micro DNA kit was used to extract genomic DNA from the cultured CD4+ T cells. Oncomine TCR Beta libraries made from cultured CD4+ T cells were pooled using unique dual indexes and sequenced on an Illumina iSeq 100. In the original analysis: Non-productive sequences were removed, and CDR3s not starting with C, not ending with F or W, or shorter than 7 amino acids were discarded. Antigen-specific clonotypes were identified using the MANAFEST web application through comparison of peptide-stimulated wells with reference and other culture wells. To be called positive, a clone needed an FDR below 0.05, an odds ratio above 5, and a productive frequency above 0.1% in at least two of three replicate wells. Clonotypes that were significantly expanded in both SARS-CoV-2 spike wells and at least one common cold coronavirus spike condition were defined as cross-reactive. Levenshtein distances (stringdist) and unrooted phylogenetic trees (ape) in R version 3.6.1 were used to assess CDR3 homology. The public reads were reprocessed in TCRdb via fastp at Q25 and MiXCR, keeping in-frame beta chains. Every entry covers one CDR3 protein and lists the most common genes and DNA from its rows. Clone size and V and J calls follow TCRdb, not the original study. The sample has 20,000 to 30,000 distinct CDR3 sequences on record, 64% of them singletons. In total, the top ten clones hold roughly 5% of the sample.

Measured from the cysteine to the phenylalanine, the CDR3 is 14 residues long. The kept DNA is CDR3 alone, 42 bases in frame from the first base. CDR1 SGHTA and CDR2 FQGTGA are derived from the germline V gene. The germline V end is reduced by 5 bases and the J end by 5 bases; junction bases left unmatched: 4. Comments on this clonotype: Its antigen has not been determined. The sample holds no much larger clone one base away, and base qualities are not on file.

The sample consisted of CD4+ T cells from blood, cultured in vitro. The sequence derives from a human donor who had recovered from COVID-19. The chain is assembled from TRBV7-3 and TRBJ2-3; 10 nucleotides in the junction match TRBD2. The CDR3 sequence is CASSPRTSGDTQYF. In nucleotides, the sequence is TGTGCCAGCAGCCCCCGGACTAGCGGAGATACGCAGTATTTT.